This T cell receptor (beta chain) was identified during a study of T cell repertoires in cytomegalovirus infection. From the reads, TCRdb called clonotypes with MiXCR, one entry per CDR3 protein. The sample carries 600,000 to 800,000 distinct CDR3 sequences, more than 20% recorded once. The CDR3 length is 13 residues. Per the germline V gene, CDR1 is SGDLS and CDR2 is YYNGEE. Trimming removed 3 bases at V and 6 bases at J, with 12 bases between. The rearrangement uses TRBV9 and TRBJ1-2; D is possibly TRBD1 (5 bases). The material sequenced was CD8+ T cells from PBMCs. The receptor was derived from a human donor in good health (CMV status not recorded). Some clones in this sample may be carry-over from other donors' samples. The CDR3 here is CASSEQGMDGYTF. The CDR3, as DNA: TGTGCCAGCAGCGAGCAGGGAATGGATGGCTACACCTTC. Looking up the rest from reference TRBV9 and TRBJ1-2 gives the full variable domain: DSGVTQTPKHLITATGQRVTLRCSPRSGDLSVYWYQQSLDQGLQFLIQYYNGEERAKGNILERFSAQQFPDLHSELNLSSLELGDSALYFCASSEQGMDGYTFGSGTRLTVV.